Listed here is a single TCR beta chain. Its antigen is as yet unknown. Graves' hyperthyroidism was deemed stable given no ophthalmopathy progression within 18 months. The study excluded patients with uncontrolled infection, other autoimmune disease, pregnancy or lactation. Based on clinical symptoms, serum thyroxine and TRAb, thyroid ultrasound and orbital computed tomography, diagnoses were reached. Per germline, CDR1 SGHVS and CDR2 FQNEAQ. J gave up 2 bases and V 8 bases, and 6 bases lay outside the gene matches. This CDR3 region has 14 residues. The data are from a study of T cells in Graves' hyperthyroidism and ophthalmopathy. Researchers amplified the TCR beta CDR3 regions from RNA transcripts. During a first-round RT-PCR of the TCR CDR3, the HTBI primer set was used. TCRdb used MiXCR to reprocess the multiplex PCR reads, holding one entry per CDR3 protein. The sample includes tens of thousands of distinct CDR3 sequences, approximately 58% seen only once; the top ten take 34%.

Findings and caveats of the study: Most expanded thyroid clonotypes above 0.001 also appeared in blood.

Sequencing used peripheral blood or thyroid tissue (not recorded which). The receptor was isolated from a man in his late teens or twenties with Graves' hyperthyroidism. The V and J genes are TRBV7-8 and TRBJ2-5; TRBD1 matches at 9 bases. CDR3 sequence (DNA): TGTGCCAGCTACCTGGGACAGGGACAAGAGACCCAGTACTTC. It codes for CASYLGQGQETQYF.